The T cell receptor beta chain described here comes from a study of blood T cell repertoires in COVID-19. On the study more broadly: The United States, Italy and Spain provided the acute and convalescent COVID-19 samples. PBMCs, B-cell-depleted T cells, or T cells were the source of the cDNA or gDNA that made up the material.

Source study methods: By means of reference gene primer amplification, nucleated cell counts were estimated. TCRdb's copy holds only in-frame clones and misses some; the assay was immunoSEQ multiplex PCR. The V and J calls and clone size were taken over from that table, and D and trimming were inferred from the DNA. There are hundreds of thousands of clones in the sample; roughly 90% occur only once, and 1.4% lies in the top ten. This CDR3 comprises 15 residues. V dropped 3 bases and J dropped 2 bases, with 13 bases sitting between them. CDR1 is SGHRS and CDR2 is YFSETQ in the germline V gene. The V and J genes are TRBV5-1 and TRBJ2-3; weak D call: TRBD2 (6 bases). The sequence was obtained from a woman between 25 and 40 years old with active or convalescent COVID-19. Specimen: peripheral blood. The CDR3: CASSSGGDSTDTQYF. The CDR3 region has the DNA TGCGCCAGCAGCTCTGGTGGGGACTCCACAGATACGCAGTATTTT.